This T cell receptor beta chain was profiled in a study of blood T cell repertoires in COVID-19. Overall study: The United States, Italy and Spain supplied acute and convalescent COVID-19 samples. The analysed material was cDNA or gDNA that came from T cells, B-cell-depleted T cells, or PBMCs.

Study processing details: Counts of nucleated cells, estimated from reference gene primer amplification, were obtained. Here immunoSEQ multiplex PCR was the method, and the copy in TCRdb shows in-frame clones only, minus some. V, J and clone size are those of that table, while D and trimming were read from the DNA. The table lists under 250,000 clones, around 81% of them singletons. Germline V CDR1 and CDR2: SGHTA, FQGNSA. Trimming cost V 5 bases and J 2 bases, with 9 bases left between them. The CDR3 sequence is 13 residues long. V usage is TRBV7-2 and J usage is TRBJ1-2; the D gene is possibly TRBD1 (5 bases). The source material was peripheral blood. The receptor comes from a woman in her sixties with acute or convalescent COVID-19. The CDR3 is CASSRGANYGYTF. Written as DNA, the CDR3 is TGTGCCAGCAGCAGGGGTGCGAACTATGGCTACACCTTC.